This TCR beta chain was identified during a study of OX40 agonist ivuxolimab in advanced cancers. For the study at large: Ivuxolimab, an agonist antibody against OX40 (CD134), was given to patients. The patients received ivuxolimab by intravenous route every 2 weeks at 0.01 to 10 mg/kg.

Autoimmune disease history or systemic immunosuppression barred patients. Repertoires were generated with immunoSEQ multiplex PCR, while TCRdb's copy carries only in-frame clones and drops some. The sample lists 68,000 or so clones, roughly nine tenths occurring once. This clone was seen just once. The CDR3 loop spans 13 amino acids. Germline loops: CDR1 ENHRY, CDR2 SYGVKD. V shed 2 bases and J 5 bases; nucleotides not matched to a gene: 1. Sequencing used CD4+ or CD8+ T cells sorted from blood, obtained in a trial of the OX40 agonist ivuxolimab. This chain links TRBV10-3 with TRBJ2-5, with 8 bases matching TRBD2. The receptor comes from an adult with an advanced solid tumor such as melanoma, head and neck, liver or kidney cancer. DNA for the CDR3: TGTGCCATCAGTGAGGGCGGGGGGGAGACCCAGTACTTC. Translating it yields CAISEGGGETQYF.